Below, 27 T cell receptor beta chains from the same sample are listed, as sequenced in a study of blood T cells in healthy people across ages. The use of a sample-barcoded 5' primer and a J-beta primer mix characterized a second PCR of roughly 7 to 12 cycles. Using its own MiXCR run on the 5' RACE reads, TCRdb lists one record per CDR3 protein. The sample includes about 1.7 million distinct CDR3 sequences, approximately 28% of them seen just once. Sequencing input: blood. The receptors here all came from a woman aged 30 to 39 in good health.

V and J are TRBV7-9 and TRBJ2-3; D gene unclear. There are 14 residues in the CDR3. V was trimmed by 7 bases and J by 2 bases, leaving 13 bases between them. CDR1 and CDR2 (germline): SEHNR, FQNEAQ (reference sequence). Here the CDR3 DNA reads TGTGCCAGCAAGCGACCGATACCCACAGATACGCAGTATTTT. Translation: CASKRPIPTDTQYF. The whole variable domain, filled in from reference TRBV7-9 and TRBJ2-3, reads DTGVSQNPRHKITKRGQNVTFRCDPISEHNRLYWYRQTLGQGPEFLTYFQNEAQLEKSRLLSDRFSAERPKGSFSTLEIQRTEQGDSAMYLCASKRPIPTDTQYFGPGTRLTVL.

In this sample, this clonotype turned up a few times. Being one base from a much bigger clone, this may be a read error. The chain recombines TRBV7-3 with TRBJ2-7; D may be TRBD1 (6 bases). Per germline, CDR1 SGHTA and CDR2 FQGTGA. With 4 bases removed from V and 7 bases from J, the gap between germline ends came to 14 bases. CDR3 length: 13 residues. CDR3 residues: CASSSGVGNEQYF. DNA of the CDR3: TGTGCCAGCAGCTCAGGGGTGGGCAATGAGCAGTACTTC.

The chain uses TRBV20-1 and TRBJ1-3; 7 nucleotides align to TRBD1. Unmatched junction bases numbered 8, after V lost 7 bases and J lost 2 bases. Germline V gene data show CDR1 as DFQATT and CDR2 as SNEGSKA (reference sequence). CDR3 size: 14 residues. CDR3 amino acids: CSVNGQGAGNTIYF. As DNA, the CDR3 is TGCAGTGTCAATGGGCAGGGGGCTGGAAACACCATATATTTT.

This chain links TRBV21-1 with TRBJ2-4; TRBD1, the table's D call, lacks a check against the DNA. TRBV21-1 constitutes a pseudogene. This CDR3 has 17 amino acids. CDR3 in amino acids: CASSKLQGVGAKNIQYF. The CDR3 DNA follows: TGTGCCAGCAGCAAATTGCAGGGAGTCGGAGCCAAAAACATTCAGTACTTC.

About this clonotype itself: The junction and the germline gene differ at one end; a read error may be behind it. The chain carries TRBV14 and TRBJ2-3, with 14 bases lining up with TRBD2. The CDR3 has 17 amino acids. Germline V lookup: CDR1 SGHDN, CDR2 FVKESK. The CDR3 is CASSQVGLAGGTDRQYF. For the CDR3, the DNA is TGTGCCAGCAGCCAAGTAGGACTAGCGGGGGGCACAGATAGGCAGTATTTT.

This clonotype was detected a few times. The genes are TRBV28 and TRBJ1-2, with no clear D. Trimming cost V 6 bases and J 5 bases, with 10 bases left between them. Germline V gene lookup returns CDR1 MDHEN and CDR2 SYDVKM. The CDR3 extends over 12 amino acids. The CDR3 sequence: CASRFGEYGYTF. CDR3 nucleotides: TGTGCCAGCAGGTTCGGGGAGTATGGCTACACCTTC.

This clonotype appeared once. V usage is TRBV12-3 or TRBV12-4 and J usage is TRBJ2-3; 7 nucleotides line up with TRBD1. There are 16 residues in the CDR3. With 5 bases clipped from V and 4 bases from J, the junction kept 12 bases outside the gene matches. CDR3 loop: CASSQGTGVRADTQYF. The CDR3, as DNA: TGTGCCAGCAGTCAAGGAACAGGGGTGAGGGCAGATACGCAGTATTTT.

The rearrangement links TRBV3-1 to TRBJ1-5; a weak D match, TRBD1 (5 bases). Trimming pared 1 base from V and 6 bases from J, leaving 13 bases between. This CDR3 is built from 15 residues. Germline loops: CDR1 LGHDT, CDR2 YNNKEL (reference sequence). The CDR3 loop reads CASSQGGGLGQPQHF. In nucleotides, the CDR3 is TGTGCCAGCAGCCAAGGGGGGGGTTTGGGTCAGCCCCAGCATTTT.

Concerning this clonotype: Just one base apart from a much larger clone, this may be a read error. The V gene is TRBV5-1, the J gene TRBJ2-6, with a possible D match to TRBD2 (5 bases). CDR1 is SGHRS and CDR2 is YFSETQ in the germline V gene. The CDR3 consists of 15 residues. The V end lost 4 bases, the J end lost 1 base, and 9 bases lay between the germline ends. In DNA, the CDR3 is TGCGCCAGCAGCATGATAGCGTCTGGGGCCAACGTCCTGACTTTC. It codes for CASSMIASGANVLTF.

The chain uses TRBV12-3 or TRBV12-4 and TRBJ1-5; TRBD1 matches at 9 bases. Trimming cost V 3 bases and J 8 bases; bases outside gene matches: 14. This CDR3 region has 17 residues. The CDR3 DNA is TGTGCCAGCAGTTTTTCCCGCCCCCGGGACAGGGCTGAGCCCCAGCATTTT. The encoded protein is CASSFSRPRDRAEPQHF.

CDR3 loop: CASRWGTGASEQFF. The CDR3, as DNA: TGTGCCAGCAGGTGGGGGACAGGGGCGTCCGAGCAGTTCTTC. V and J are TRBV28 and TRBJ2-1; 10 bases are a match to TRBD1. The CDR3 spans 14 residues. The V and J ends lost 6 bases and 10 bases, in that order; junction bases with no gene match: 9. Per germline, CDR1 MDHEN and CDR2 SYDVKM.

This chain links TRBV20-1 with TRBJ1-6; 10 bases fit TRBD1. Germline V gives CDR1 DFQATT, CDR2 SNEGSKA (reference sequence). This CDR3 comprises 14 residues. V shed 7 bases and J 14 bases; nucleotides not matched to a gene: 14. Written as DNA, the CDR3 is TGCAGTGGCCTCCGGGACAGGGGATGTTCGGCCCTCCACTTT. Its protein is CSGLRDRGCSALHF.

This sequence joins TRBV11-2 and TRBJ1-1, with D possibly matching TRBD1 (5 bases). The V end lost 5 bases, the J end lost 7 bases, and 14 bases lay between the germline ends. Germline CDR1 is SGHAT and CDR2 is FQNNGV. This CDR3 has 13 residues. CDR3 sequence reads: CASSGGESVEAFF. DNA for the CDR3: TGTGCCAGCAGCGGGGGGGAATCAGTTGAAGCTTTCTTT.

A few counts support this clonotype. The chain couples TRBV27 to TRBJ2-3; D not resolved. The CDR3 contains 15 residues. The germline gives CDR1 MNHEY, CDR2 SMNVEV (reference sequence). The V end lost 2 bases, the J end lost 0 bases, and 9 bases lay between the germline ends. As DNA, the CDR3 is TGTGCCAGCAGTTTAATGGGCCTTAGCACAGATACGCAGTATTTT. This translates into CASSLMGLSTDTQYF.

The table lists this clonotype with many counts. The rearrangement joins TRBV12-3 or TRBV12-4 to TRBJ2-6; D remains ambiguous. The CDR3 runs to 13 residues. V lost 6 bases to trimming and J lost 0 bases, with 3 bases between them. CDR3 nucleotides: TGTGCCAGCAGGGGCTCTGGGGCCAACGTCCTGACTTTC. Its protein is CASRGSGANVLTF.

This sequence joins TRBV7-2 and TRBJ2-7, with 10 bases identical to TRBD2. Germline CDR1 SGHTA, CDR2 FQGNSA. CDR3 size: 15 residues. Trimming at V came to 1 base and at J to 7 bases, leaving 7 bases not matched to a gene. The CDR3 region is CASSLDLAGAGEQYF. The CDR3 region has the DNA TGTGCCAGCAGCTTAGATCTAGCGGGAGCCGGGGAGCAGTACTTC.

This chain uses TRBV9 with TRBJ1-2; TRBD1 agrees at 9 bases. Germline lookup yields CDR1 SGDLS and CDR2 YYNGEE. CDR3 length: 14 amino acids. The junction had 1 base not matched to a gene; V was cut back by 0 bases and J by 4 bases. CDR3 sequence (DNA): TGTGCCAGCAGCGTAGTGGGACAGGGCTATGGCTACACCTTC. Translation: CASSVVGQGYGYTF.

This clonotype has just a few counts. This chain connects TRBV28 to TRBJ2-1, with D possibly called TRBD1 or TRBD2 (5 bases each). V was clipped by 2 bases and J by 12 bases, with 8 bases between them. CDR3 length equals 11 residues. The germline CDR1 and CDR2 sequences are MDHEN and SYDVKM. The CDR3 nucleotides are TGTGCCAGCAGTTTAACAGGAGGGCAGTTCTTC. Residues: CASSLTGGQFF.

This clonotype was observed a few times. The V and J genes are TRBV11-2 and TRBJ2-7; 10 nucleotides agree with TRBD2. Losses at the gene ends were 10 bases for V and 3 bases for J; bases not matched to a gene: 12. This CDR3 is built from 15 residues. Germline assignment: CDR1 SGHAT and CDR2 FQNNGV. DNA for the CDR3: TGTGCCACCGAGATAACTAGCGGGAATTTCTACGAGCAGTACTTC. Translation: CATEITSGNFYEQYF.

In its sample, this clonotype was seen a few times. The CDR3 reads CSAPYQGYEQYF. In DNA, the CDR3 is TGCAGTGCTCCCTACCAGGGTTACGAGCAGTACTTC. The chain carries TRBV20-1 and TRBJ2-7; D is possibly TRBD1 (5 bases). The CDR3 consists of 12 residues. Germline V CDR1 and CDR2: DFQATT, SNEGSKA (reference sequence). V gave up 5 bases and J gave up 4 bases, with 12 bases separating them.

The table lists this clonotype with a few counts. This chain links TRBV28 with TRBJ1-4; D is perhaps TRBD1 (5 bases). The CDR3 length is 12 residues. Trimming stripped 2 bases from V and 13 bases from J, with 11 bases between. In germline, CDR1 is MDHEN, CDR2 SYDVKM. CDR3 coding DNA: TGTGCCAGCAGTTTACCACAGGACGCACTGTTTTTT. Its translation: CASSLPQDALFF. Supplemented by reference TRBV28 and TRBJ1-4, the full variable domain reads DVKVTQSSRYLVKRTGEKVFLECVQDMDHENMFWYRQDPGLGLRLIYFSYDVKMKEKGDIPEGYSVSREKKERFSLILESASTNQTSMYLCASSLPQDALFFGSGTQLSVL.

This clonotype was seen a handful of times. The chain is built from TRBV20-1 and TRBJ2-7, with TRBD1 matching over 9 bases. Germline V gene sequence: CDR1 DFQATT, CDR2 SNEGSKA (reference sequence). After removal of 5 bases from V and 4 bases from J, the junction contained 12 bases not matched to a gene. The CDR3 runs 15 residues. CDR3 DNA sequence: TGCAGTGCTCCACAAGACGGGACAGGGAAATACGAGCAGTACTTC. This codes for CSAPQDGTGKYEQYF.

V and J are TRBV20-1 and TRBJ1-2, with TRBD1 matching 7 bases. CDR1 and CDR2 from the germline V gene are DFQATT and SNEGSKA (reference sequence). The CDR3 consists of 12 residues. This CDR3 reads CISRDSRSGYTF. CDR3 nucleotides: TGCATAAGCCGGGACAGCCGATCGGGCTACACCTTC.

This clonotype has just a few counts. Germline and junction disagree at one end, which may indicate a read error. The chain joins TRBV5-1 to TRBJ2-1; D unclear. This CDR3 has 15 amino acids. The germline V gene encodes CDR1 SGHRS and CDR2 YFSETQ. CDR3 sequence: CVSSVAQGLYNEQFF. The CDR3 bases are TGCGTCAGCAGCGTAGCCCAAGGCCTCTACAATGAGCAGTTCTTC.

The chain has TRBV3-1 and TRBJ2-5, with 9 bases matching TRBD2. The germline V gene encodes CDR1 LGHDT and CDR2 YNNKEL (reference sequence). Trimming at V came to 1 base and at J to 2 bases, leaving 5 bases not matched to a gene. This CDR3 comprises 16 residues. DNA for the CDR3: TGTGCCAGCAGCCAAGCTGGACTAGCGTGGCAAGAGACCCAGTACTTC. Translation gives CASSQAGLAWQETQYF.

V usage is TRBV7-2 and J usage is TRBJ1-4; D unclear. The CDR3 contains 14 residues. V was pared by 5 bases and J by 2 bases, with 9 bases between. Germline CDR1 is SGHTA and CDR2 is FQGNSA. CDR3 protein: CASSPTWTNEKLFF. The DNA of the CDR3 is TGTGCCAGCAGCCCCACCTGGACTAATGAAAAACTGTTTTTT.

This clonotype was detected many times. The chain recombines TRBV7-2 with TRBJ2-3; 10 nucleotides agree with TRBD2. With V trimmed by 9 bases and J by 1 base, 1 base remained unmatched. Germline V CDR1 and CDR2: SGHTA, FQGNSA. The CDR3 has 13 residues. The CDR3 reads CASLAGGTDTQYF. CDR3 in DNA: TGTGCCAGTCTAGCGGGGGGCACAGATACGCAGTATTTT.